The 32 T cell receptor beta chains reported below all come from one sample, sequenced in a study of blood T cells in healthy people across ages. Primers used in a second PCR of roughly 6 to 11 cycles were a sample-barcoded 5' primer and a J-beta primer mix. One entry per CDR3 protein, called by TCRdb with MiXCR from the 5' RACE reads. The data hold 500,000 to 650,000 distinct CDR3 sequences, with 25% to 35% observed a single time. The data also belong to a second study, concerning T cells of mothers and their children.

The source material was blood. The source of these receptors is a boy aged 2-15 years in good health.

This clonotype was seen a few times. This chain uses TRBV20-1 with TRBJ1-2; D remains unclear. Germline CDR1 reads DFQATT; CDR2 reads SNEGSKA (reference sequence). The CDR3 length is 13 residues. The germline V and J ends were trimmed by 1 base and 7 bases, with 13 bases remaining between them. The CDR3 here is CSARADLPLGYTF. The DNA of the CDR3 is TGCAGTGCTAGAGCCGATTTGCCCCTTGGCTACACCTTC.

In its sample, this clonotype was seen once. The chain recombines TRBV7-2 with TRBJ2-1; 16 bases are shared with TRBD2. V gave up 1 base and J gave up 8 bases; unmatched junction bases: 14. CDR1 and CDR2 from the germline V gene are SGHTA and FQGNSA. The CDR3 contains 20 residues. CDR3 amino acids: CASSLVRLGTSGRARDEQFF. CDR3 DNA sequence: TGTGCCAGCAGCTTAGTGCGGTTAGGGACTAGCGGGAGGGCCAGAGATGAGCAGTTCTTC. The variable domain in full, with the rest retrieved from reference TRBV7-2 and TRBJ2-1, is GAGVSQSPSNKVTEKGKDVELRCDPISGHTALYWYRQSLGQGLEFLIYFQGNSAPDKSGLPSDRFSAERTGGSVSTLTIQRTQQEDSAVYLCASSLVRLGTSGRARDEQFFGPGTRLTVL.

Details on this clonotype: An end of the junction does not agree with germline; a read error may underlie this. J is TRBJ1-2 and V is TRBV6-5; tentatively, D is TRBD1 (5 bases). The CDR3 is 15 amino acids. The germline V gene encodes CDR1 MNHEY and CDR2 SVGAGI. The chain's CDR3 is CASTHPGEASYGYAF. The CDR3 DNA follows: TGTGCCAGCACTCACCCGGGGGAGGCCTCCTATGGCTACGCCTTC.

The CDR3 nucleotides read TGCAGCGGTAGGGAGTCGGCCGGGGAGCTGTTTTTT. Its translation is CSGRESAGELFF. The chain uses TRBV29-1 and TRBJ2-2, with D maybe TRBD2 (5 bases). V lost 7 bases, J lost 6 bases, and 12 bases lay in between. Germline CDR1 and CDR2: SQVTM and ANQGSEA. The CDR3 has 12 amino acids.

This clonotype has just a few counts. The chain is built from TRBV18 and TRBJ2-5; D tentatively reads TRBD1 or TRBD2 (5 bases each). The J call may be incorrect, as the DNA end agrees better with TRBJ2-1. Germline lookup yields CDR1 KGHSH and CDR2 LQKENI. This CDR3 has 17 residues. The CDR3 DNA follows: TGTGCCAGCTCACCACCCCCGGGACGGACCCACTACAATGAGCAGTTCTTC. It encodes CASSPPPGRTHYNEQFF.

This chain uses TRBV20-1 with TRBJ2-4; D is undetermined. With 7 bases removed from V and 0 bases from J, the gap between germline ends came to 13 bases. Germline CDR1 is DFQATT and CDR2 is SNEGSKA (reference sequence). This CDR3 is 14 amino acids long. CDR3 DNA: TGCAGTGTCAAGGGTAGCCTAGCCAAAAACATTCAGTACTTC. Translating it yields CSVKGSLAKNIQYF.

V gene TRBV5-1 combines with J gene TRBJ2-7, with a weak D call TRBD2 (6 bases). Per germline, CDR1 SGHRS and CDR2 YFSETQ. V lost 1 base and J lost 5, with 13 bases in between. The CDR3 runs to 14 residues. CDR3 DNA sequence: TGCGCCAGCAGCTTGTTCTTGGGGGAGGACGAGCAGTACTTC. This gives the protein CASSLFLGEDEQYF.

In its sample, this clonotype was seen a few times. The V call is TRBV11-3, the J call TRBJ2-5, with D tentatively TRBD1 (6 bases). The J call is doubtful: the DNA matches TRBJ2-1 better. Germline CDR1 and CDR2: SGHNT and YENEEA. The CDR3 loop spans 13 amino acids. CDR3 nucleotides: TGTGCCAGCAGCTTCACGGACAGTAATGAGCAGTTCTTC. It translates to CASSFTDSNEQFF.

In its sample, this clonotype was seen a few times. The chain uses TRBV24-1 and TRBJ1-6; possible D gene TRBD1, 5 bases. The CDR3 is 16 amino acids. V lost 7 bases, J lost 10 bases, and 22 bases lay in between. Per germline, CDR1 KGHDR and CDR2 SFDVKD. The CDR3 is CATRGRRDEESSPLHF. CDR3 sequence (DNA): TGTGCCACCAGGGGGCGTCGGGACGAGGAGAGCTCACCCCTCCACTTT.

The chain uses TRBV27 and TRBJ1-1; possibly TRBD1 for D (6 bases). V lost 8 bases, J lost 1 base, and 11 bases lay in between. Germline V gives CDR1 MNHEY, CDR2 SMNVEV (reference sequence). This CDR3 has 13 residues. The CDR3 bases are TGTGCCAGCCGGGACATTCGGAACACTGAAGCTTTCTTT. The encoded protein is CASRDIRNTEAFF.

The V call is TRBV11-2, the J call TRBJ2-7, with D unresolved. The V gene's germline CDR1 is SGHAT and CDR2 FQNNGV. This CDR3 region has 16 residues. V lost 8 bases and J 2 bases, leaving 22 bases between the germline ends. The CDR3 protein is CASSRLPRSGPYEQYF. For the CDR3, the DNA is TGTGCCAGCTCGAGATTGCCAAGATCGGGTCCCTACGAGCAGTACTTC.

This clonotype turned up a few times. V is TRBV21-1 and J is TRBJ1-5; TRBD1, the table's D call, lacks a check against the DNA. TRBV21-1 is classified as a pseudogene. The CDR3 runs to 12 residues. CDR3 residues: CASWKGDQPQHF. The CDR3 DNA reads as TGTGCCAGCTGGAAGGGGGATCAGCCCCAGCATTTT.

The chain has TRBV7-9 and TRBJ2-7, with 8 nucleotides matching TRBD2. The DNA end lines up better with TRBJ2-5; the J call may be wrong. CDR1 and CDR2 from the germline V gene are SEHNR and FQNEAQ (reference sequence). The CDR3 has 16 amino acids. CDR3 region: CASSLRAQRGQETQYF. The CDR3, as DNA: TGTGCCAGCAGCTTACGGGCACAGCGGGGGCAAGAGACCCAGTACTTC.

CDR3 DNA sequence: TGTGCCAGCAGTTACTCGGCCCTGACGGACGAAAAACTGTTTTTT. The encoded protein is CASSYSALTDEKLFF. This chain uses TRBV6-2 or TRBV6-3 with TRBJ1-4, with D uncertain. The germline CDR1 and CDR2 sequences are MNHEY and SVGEGT. The CDR3 totals 15 residues. V shed 0 bases and J shed 8 bases, with 13 bases lying between them.

Details on this clonotype: A junction boundary mismatches the germline segment, possibly from a read error. This chain connects TRBV7-7 to TRBJ2-2, with 10 bases fitting TRBD1. This CDR3 is 15 amino acids long. The germline V gene encodes CDR1 SSHAT and CDR2 FNYEAQ (reference sequence). The CDR3 region is CASSERDRGTGELFF. In DNA form, the CDR3 reads TGTGCTAGCAGCGAAAGGGACAGGGGAACCGGGGAGCTGTTTTTT.

Comment on this clonotype: The junction does not match germline at one end; this may be a read error. The CDR3 DNA reads as TGTGCCAGCAGCTTGGAACCGGGTCAGAAGGAGTTCTTC. Residues: CASSLEPGQKEFF. The rearrangement uses TRBV5-4 and TRBJ2-7; no clear D. Germline lookup yields CDR1 SGHNT and CDR2 YYREEE (reference sequence). This CDR3 contains 13 residues.

This clonotype was seen a few times. The CDR3 is CASSLDGTGEDFF. In DNA form, the CDR3 reads TGTGCCAGCAGCTTAGATGGGACAGGCGAGGATTTCTTT. The chain has TRBV7-6 and TRBJ1-1, with 8 nucleotides matching TRBD1. The CDR3 is made up of 13 amino acids. V gave up 1 base and J gave up 13 bases; unmatched junction bases: 8. The germline CDR1 and CDR2 sequences are SGHVS and FNYEAQ.

In this sample, this clonotype turned up once. The chain is built from TRBV12-3 or TRBV12-4 and TRBJ2-1, with 7 positions matching TRBD2. J was trimmed by 7 bases and V by 1 base; bases with no gene match: 4. This CDR3 region has 14 residues. Here the CDR3 reads CASSLVAGTNEQFF. Here the CDR3 DNA reads TGTGCCAGCAGTTTAGTAGCGGGTACTAATGAGCAGTTCTTC.

The rearrangement links TRBV20-1 to TRBJ2-3; 10 bases line up with TRBD2. The junction had 3 bases not matched to a gene; V was cut back by 5 bases and J by 1 base. Germline V lookup: CDR1 DFQATT, CDR2 SNEGSKA (reference sequence). This CDR3 is built from 14 residues. Here the CDR3 DNA reads TGCAGTGCTCCCGGGACTAGCGGCACAGATACGCAGTATTTT. This sequence encodes CSAPGTSGTDTQYF.

This sequence joins TRBV5-5 and TRBJ1-1, with 10 bases identical to TRBD1. Germline CDR1 is SGHKS and CDR2 is YYEKEE (reference sequence). The CDR3 length is 16 residues. The ends lost 0 bases at V and 0 bases at J; junction bases unmatched: 2. CDR3 sequence (DNA): TGTGCCAGCAGCTTGGCCGGGACAGGGGTGAACACTGAAGCTTTCTTT. It specifies CASSLAGTGVNTEAFF.

The sample holds a few counts of this clonotype. The CDR3 loop is CASSWALSYGYTF. The CDR3 DNA reads as TGTGCCAGCAGCTGGGCCCTGTCCTATGGCTACACCTTC. V gene TRBV7-2 combines with J gene TRBJ1-2, with unresolved D. Trimming stripped 4 bases from V and 4 bases from J, with 10 bases between. This CDR3 spans 13 amino acids. In germline, CDR1 is SGHTA, CDR2 FQGNSA.

This clonotype was seen a handful of times. The chain employs TRBV5-1 and TRBJ2-5; D perhaps matches TRBD2 (6 bases). Trimming shortened V by 1 base and J by 4 bases, and 14 bases separated the two germline ends. The CDR3 spans 15 residues. CDR1 is SGHRS, CDR2 YFSETQ, per germline. CDR3 in amino acids: CASSLPSDMRETQYF. The CDR3 nucleotides read TGCGCCAGCAGCTTGCCTAGCGATATGCGAGAGACCCAGTACTTC.

This clonotype appeared a few times. The rearrangement joins TRBV25-1 to TRBJ1-2; TRBD1 aligns across 12 bases. CDR1 and CDR2 (germline): MGHDK, SYGVNS. This CDR3 comprises 13 residues. Trimming at V came to 8 bases and at J to 8 bases, leaving 6 bases not matched to a gene. CDR3 residues: CASRDRGQLGYTF. Written as DNA, the CDR3 is TGTGCCAGCCGGGACAGGGGGCAGCTAGGCTACACCTTC.

Only a few counts were recorded for this clonotype. The rearrangement joins TRBV11-2 to TRBJ2-4; possible D gene TRBD1, 5 bases. V gave up 4 bases and J gave up 3 bases, with 16 bases separating them. CDR3 size: 16 residues. Germline CDR1 and CDR2: SGHAT and FQNNGV. The CDR3 coding sequence is TGTGCCAGCAGCTCCCTTACAGGATCAGTCAAAAACATTCAGTACTTC. It codes for CASSSLTGSVKNIQYF.

With regard to this clonotype: The germline gene is not matched at one end of the junction; a read error may be the cause. The rearrangement uses TRBV7-2 and TRBJ2-4; possibly TRBD2 for D (5 bases). The CDR3 spans 17 residues. Looked up from germline, CDR1 is SGHTA and CDR2 is FQGNSA. CDR3 protein: CASGLGLARGSKNIQYF. For the CDR3, the DNA is TGTGCCAGCGGCTTAGGGTTAGCGAGAGGGTCCAAAAACATTCAGTACTTC.

This clonotype appeared a few times. V usage is TRBV5-1 and J usage is TRBJ1-2, with 10 bases identical to TRBD1. The CDR3 has 12 residues. The germline V gene has CDR1 SGHRS and CDR2 YFSETQ. V was clipped by 3 bases and J by 8 bases; unmatched bases: 1. The CDR3 here is CASSSTGGGYTF. In DNA, the CDR3 is TGCGCCAGCAGCTCGACAGGGGGCGGCTACACCTTC.

In this sample, this clonotype turned up many times. The DNA for the CDR3 is TGCAGCGTTGGGCAGAGGGGCTCCTACAATGAGCAGTTCTTC. Encoded protein: CSVGQRGSYNEQFF. The J gene is TRBJ2-1, the V gene TRBV29-1; the D call may be TRBD1 or TRBD2 (5 bases each). There are 14 residues in the CDR3. The germline V gene has CDR1 SQVTM and CDR2 ANQGSEA. V gave up 4 bases and J gave up 0 bases, with 10 bases separating them.

This clonotype was seen a single time. This sequence joins TRBV12-3 or TRBV12-4 and TRBJ2-1; TRBD2 matches at 11 bases. The CDR3 has 16 residues. The J segment lost 3 bases and the V segment lost 6 bases, leaving 7 bases of the junction unmatched. CDR3 nucleotide sequence: TGTGCCAGCAGCCAGTTACTAGCGGGGGTCTACAATGAGCAGTTCTTC. It codes for CASSQLLAGVYNEQFF.

The chain carries TRBV2 and TRBJ2-3; 8 bases agree with TRBD2. The CDR3 consists of 14 residues. V dropped 7 bases and J dropped 3; count of bases not matched to a gene: 6. Germline values: CDR1 SNHLY, CDR2 FYNNEI. The CDR3 region is CASKTSATTDTQYF. As DNA, the CDR3 is TGTGCCAGCAAGACTAGCGCGACAACAGATACGCAGTATTTT. The full variable domain, in which reference TRBV2 and TRBJ2-3 provide the parts outside the CDR3, is EPEVTQTPSHQVTQMGQEVILRCVPISNHLYFYWYRQILGQKVEFLVSFYNNEISEKSEIFDDQFSVERPDGSNFTLKIRSTKLEDSAMYFCASKTSATTDTQYFGPGTRLTVL.

The rearrangement uses TRBV12-3 or TRBV12-4 and TRBJ2-4; a possible D gene is TRBD2 (5 bases). The length of the CDR3 is 15 residues. V was cut by 7 bases and J by 0 bases, with 13 bases left in between. CDR3: CASTTWGVAKNIQYF. CDR3 in DNA: TGTGCCAGCACCACCTGGGGAGTAGCCAAAAACATTCAGTACTTC.

This clonotype was detected only a few times. This rearrangement joins TRBV2 to TRBJ1-1, with D possibly TRBD1 on 6 matching bases. Germline V gives CDR1 SNHLY, CDR2 FYNNEI. Trimming shortened V by 6 bases and J by 3 bases, and 11 bases separated the two germline ends. The CDR3 extends over 13 amino acids. The CDR3 DNA reads TGTGCCAGCAGCCAGGGGAGTGACACTGAAGCTTTCTTT. Its translation: CASSQGSDTEAFF. Using reference TRBV2 and TRBJ1-1 for the parts outside the CDR3, the full variable domain is EPEVTQTPSHQVTQMGQEVILRCVPISNHLYFYWYRQILGQKVEFLVSFYNNEISEKSEIFDDQFSVERPDGSNFTLKIRSTKLEDSAMYFCASSQGSDTEAFFGQGTRLTVV.

The chain couples TRBV20-1 to TRBJ2-5; 10 nucleotides match TRBD2. Germline CDR1 is DFQATT and CDR2 is SNEGSKA (reference sequence). V lost 1 base, J lost 2 bases, and 4 bases stayed unmatched. The CDR3 totals 15 residues. CDR3 sequence reads: CSARVRTSGQETQYF. The DNA for the CDR3 is TGCAGTGCTAGAGTGAGGACTAGCGGACAAGAGACCCAGTACTTC.